Following are 31 T cell receptor beta chains from one sample sequenced in a study of blood T cell repertoires in COVID-19 (dated by TCRdb to the early 2020s). Libraries were made using the immunoSEQ multiplex PCR assay. The source is immuneACCESS, and TCRdb retained only in-frame sequences with V and J called. Part of the clones is not carried over; for the studies checked, unresolved V genes explain less than half of this, and the remainder is unexplained. This sample comprises 250,000 or so clones, 70% to 90% of them detected only once. The ten largest account for 6.2% of the sample. The sequencing input was peripheral blood. These receptors were collected from a man between 60 and 75 years old with acute or convalescent COVID-19.

The CDR3 protein is CASSEGTPNQPQHF. CDR3 DNA: TGTGCCAGTAGTGAAGGGACACCGAATCAGCCCCAGCATTTT. The J gene is TRBJ1-5, the V gene TRBV19; the D gene is possibly TRBD1 (6 bases). Trimming shortened V by 5 bases and J by 4 bases, and 12 bases separated the two germline ends. The germline gives CDR1 LNHDA, CDR2 SQIVND (reference sequence). This CDR3 comprises 14 residues.

V and J are TRBV15 and TRBJ1-1; D unclear. Germline assignment: CDR1 LNHNV and CDR2 YYDKDF (reference sequence). V was cut by 1 base and J by 0 bases, with 12 bases left in between. The CDR3 totals 16 residues. CDR3: CATSRGGGGLNTEAFF. CDR3 in DNA: TGTGCCACCAGCAGAGGGGGAGGAGGACTGAACACTGAAGCTTTCTTT. Using reference TRBV15 and TRBJ1-1 for the parts outside the CDR3, the full variable domain is DAMVIQNPRYQVTQFGKPVTLSCSQTLNHNVMYWYQQKSSQAPKLLFHYYDKDFNNEADTPDNFQSRRPNTSFCFLDIRSPGLGDTAMYLCATSRGGGGLNTEAFFGQGTRLTVV.

A few counts support this clone. The rearrangement links TRBV11-3 to TRBJ1-1, with D possibly TRBD1 on 5 matching bases. The V gene's germline CDR1 is SGHNT and CDR2 YENEEA. V gave up 1 base and J gave up 5 bases, with 14 bases separating them. The CDR3 sequence is 15 residues long. The CDR3 DNA reads TGTGCCAGCAGCTTAGCCGGGAGGGGCGCGACTGAAGCTTTCTTT. Its protein product is CASSLAGRGATEAFF.

The chain couples TRBV30 to TRBJ2-3, with TRBD2 matching 16 bases. The V gene end was trimmed by 2 bases and the J gene end by 5 bases; junction bases not matched to a gene: 13. Germline V gene sequence: CDR1 GTSNPN, CDR2 SVGIG (reference sequence). The CDR3 is 19 residues long. The CDR3, as DNA: TGTGCCTGGAGTCCTAGGGGACTAGCGGGAGGGCCCGAAGGAGATACGCAGTATTTT. Its protein product is CAWSPRGLAGGPEGDTQYF.

The V call is TRBV5-6, the J call TRBJ2-3; D is unresolved. The CDR3 is 13 residues long. The germline gives CDR1 SGHDT, CDR2 YYEEEE. V was trimmed by 0 bases and J by 6 bases, leaving 8 bases between them. The CDR3 DNA reads as TGTGCCAGCAGCTTGGCCATCAGGGATACGCAGTATTTT. It translates to CASSLAIRDTQYF.

V and J are TRBV21-1 and TRBJ1-5; TRBD1 is the table's D call and was not checked against the DNA. TRBV21-1 is a documented pseudogene. The CDR3 covers 15 residues. The chain's CDR3 is CASLLSTGRRQPQHF. The CDR3, as DNA: TGTGCCAGCCTACTTTCGACAGGGAGGAGACAGCCCCAGCATTTT.

The chain has TRBV5-6 and TRBJ1-4; D perhaps matches TRBD1 (6 bases). Between the trimmed V and J ends, which lost 7 bases and 2 bases, there was a span of 15 bases. The CDR3 spans 15 residues. Germline values: CDR1 SGHDT, CDR2 YYEEEE. The CDR3 loop reads CASARDTTTNEKLFF. CDR3 sequence (DNA): TGTGCCAGCGCCCGGGACACCACGACTAATGAAAAACTGTTTTTT.

The V gene is TRBV30, the J gene TRBJ1-4; D is perhaps TRBD1 (5 bases). The ends were cut back, 2 bases at V and 5 bases at J, with 9 bases in the middle. Germline CDR1 and CDR2: GTSNPN and SVGIG (reference sequence). This CDR3 comprises 13 residues. The CDR3 loop reads CAWSPGGNEKLFF. CDR3 DNA: TGTGCCTGGAGTCCGGGGGGGAATGAAAAACTGTTTTTT. Supplemented by reference TRBV30 and TRBJ1-4, the full variable domain reads SQTIHQWPATLVQPVGSPLSLECTVEGTSNPNLYWYRQAAGRGLQLLFYSVGIGQISSEVPQNLSASRPQDRQFILSSKKLLLSDSGFYLCAWSPGGNEKLFFGSGTQLSVL.

V gene TRBV13 combines with J gene TRBJ2-7; 10 bases are a match to TRBD2. The germline V gene has CDR1 PRHDT and CDR2 FYEKMQ (reference sequence). This CDR3 spans 15 amino acids. The V segment lost 0 bases and the J segment 5 bases; nucleotides outside the gene matches: 4. The CDR3 loop is CASSLGASGRDEQYF. The CDR3 bases are TGTGCCAGCAGCTTAGGGGCTAGCGGGAGAGACGAGCAGTACTTC. The full variable domain, with the rest looked up from reference TRBV13 and TRBJ2-7, is AAGVIQSPRHLIKEKRETATLKCYPIPRHDTVYWYQQGPGQDPQFLISFYEKMQSDKGSIPDRFSAQQFSDYHSELNMSSLELGDSALYFCASSLGASGRDEQYFGPGTRLTVT.

This chain links TRBV11-2 with TRBJ2-7; TRBD2 is a possible D gene (5 bases). The germline CDR1 and CDR2 sequences are SGHAT and FQNNGV. Trimming took off 0 bases at V and 6 bases at J, with 15 bases between the two ends. The CDR3 covers 15 residues. CDR3 nucleotides: TGTGCCAGCAGCTTAGAGGGCGGGTGGTCAGCCGAGCAGTACTTC. Its protein is CASSLEGGWSAEQYF.

The chain couples TRBV7-8 to TRBJ2-6; 7 nucleotides line up with TRBD1. The CDR3 is made up of 20 amino acids. With V trimmed by 1 base and J by 2 bases, 14 bases remained unmatched. The germline gives CDR1 SGHVS, CDR2 FQNEAQ. The CDR3 nucleotides are TGTGCCAGCAGCTTAGACAGGGGCCAAAGAAGACTTGCTGGGGCCAACGTCCTGACTTTC. It codes for CASSLDRGQRRLAGANVLTF.

The chain carries TRBV5-4 and TRBJ2-1; TRBD2 is a possible D gene (5 bases). Germline V gene data show CDR1 as SGHNT and CDR2 as YYREEE (reference sequence). The V end lost 4 bases, the J end lost 7 bases, and 18 bases lay between the germline ends. The CDR3 sequence is 15 residues long. This CDR3 is CASSPYRGSDNEQFF. The CDR3 coding sequence is TGTGCCAGCAGCCCCTATCGGGGAAGCGATAATGAGCAGTTCTTC.

This chain links TRBV19 with TRBJ1-1; the match to TRBD1 covers 10 bases. Germline CDR1 is LNHDA and CDR2 is SQIVND (reference sequence). CDR3 length: 14 residues. Unmatched junction bases numbered 10, after V lost 8 bases and J lost 7 bases. In DNA, the CDR3 is TGTGCCAGTGGCCCGGGACAGGGGACTAATGAAGCTTTCTTT. Its protein is CASGPGQGTNEAFF.

This CDR3 is CASSLAGGEYGYTF. The CDR3 nucleotides read TGTGCCAGCAGCTTAGCGGGAGGGGAGTATGGCTACACCTTC. The chain employs TRBV7-8 and TRBJ1-2, with a possible D match to TRBD1 (5 bases). The V end was cut by 0 bases, the J end by 5 bases, with 10 bases between. From germline, CDR1 is SGHVS and CDR2 FQNEAQ. This CDR3 has 14 amino acids.

This clone appeared a single time. This chain connects TRBV18 to TRBJ2-7; D is uncertain. Between the trimmed V and J ends, which lost 5 bases and 3 bases, there was a span of 8 bases. The CDR3 loop spans 12 amino acids. Germline V gene sequence: CDR1 KGHSH, CDR2 LQKENI. As DNA, the CDR3 is TGTGCCAGCTCAGCCACTAACTACGAGCAGTACTTC. Its protein is CASSATNYEQYF.

The chain combines TRBV7-2 with TRBJ2-3; 8 nucleotides line up with TRBD2. The CDR3 consists of 18 residues. Germline V CDR1 and CDR2: SGHTA, FQGNSA. The trim removed 2 bases at V and 6 bases at J, leaving 16 bases unmatched. CDR3 residues: CASSLRPGGEKRPDTQYF. The DNA for the CDR3 is TGTGCCAGCAGCTTACGTCCGGGGGGGGAGAAACGTCCGGATACGCAGTATTTT.

The V gene is TRBV30, the J gene TRBJ2-7; perhaps TRBD1 as D (6 bases). The ends were cut back, 5 bases at V and 5 bases at J, with 16 bases in the middle. CDR1 GTSNPN and CDR2 SVGIG come from the germline V gene (reference sequence). The CDR3 has 13 residues. Here the CDR3 reads CAWSSGRDNEQYF. DNA for the CDR3: TGTGCCTGGTCTTCGGGCAGGGACAACGAGCAGTACTTC.

This CDR3 reads CASSSRTGGGTEAFF. DNA for the CDR3: TGTGCCAGCAGTTCGAGGACAGGGGGCGGCACTGAAGCTTTCTTT. The chain couples TRBV27 to TRBJ1-1, with TRBD1 matching 11 bases. With V trimmed by 4 bases and J by 4 bases, 5 bases remained unmatched. The CDR3 sequence is 15 residues long. Germline V gives CDR1 MNHEY, CDR2 SMNVEV (reference sequence).

The V gene is TRBV6-5, the J gene TRBJ1-1, with D possibly matching TRBD1 (5 bases). Germline values: CDR1 MNHEY, CDR2 SVGAGI. CDR3 length: 14 residues. Trimming stripped 10 bases from V and 3 bases from J, with 18 bases between. CDR3 nucleotides: TGTGCCACCAATCGGGGGATCGAGTACACTGAAGCTTTCTTT. Translated, it gives CATNRGIEYTEAFF.

This rearrangement joins TRBV7-2 to TRBJ1-5; 8 nucleotides align to TRBD1. V was pared by 5 bases and J by 7 bases, with 10 bases of the junction left unmatched. CDR3 size: 15 residues. Germline CDR1 reads SGHTA; CDR2 reads FQGNSA. The CDR3 sequence: CASSLKTGEGQPQHF. The DNA of the CDR3 is TGTGCCAGCAGCCTAAAGACAGGGGAGGGGCAGCCCCAGCATTTT. The full variable domain, completed using reference TRBV7-2 and TRBJ1-5, is GAGVSQSPSNKVTEKGKDVELRCDPISGHTALYWYRQSLGQGLEFLIYFQGNSAPDKSGLPSDRFSAERTGGSVSTLTIQRTQQEDSAVYLCASSLKTGEGQPQHFGDGTRLSIL.

V gene TRBV11-1 combines with J gene TRBJ1-1; 7 bases align to TRBD1. The germline CDR1 and CDR2 sequences are SGHAT and FQDESV (reference sequence). The CDR3 is 15 residues long. The V and J ends lost 3 bases and 4 bases, in that order; junction bases with no gene match: 8. The CDR3 sequence: CASSFRRQGITEAFF. CDR3 nucleotide sequence: TGTGCCAGCAGCTTCCGAAGACAGGGTATCACTGAAGCTTTCTTT. Complete variable domain (other parts from reference TRBV11-1 and TRBJ1-1): EAEVAQSPRYKITEKSQAVAFWCDPISGHATLYWYRQILGQGPELLVQFQDESVVDDSQLPKDRFSAERLKGVDSTLKIQPAELGDSAMYLCASSFRRQGITEAFFGQGTRLTVV.

Concerning this clone: This same CDR3 is encoded by further DNA sequences in the sample. J is TRBJ2-7 and V is TRBV19; 9 bases are a match to TRBD1. Unmatched junction bases numbered 9, after V lost 5 bases and J lost 4 bases. CDR1 LNHDA and CDR2 SQIVND come from the germline V gene (reference sequence). This CDR3 spans 15 amino acids. CDR3 DNA: TGTGCCAGTAGTGCCCCGGGACAGGGCGCTTACGAGCAGTACTTC. Protein: CASSAPGQGAYEQYF.

This rearrangement joins TRBV2 to TRBJ1-5, with 10 positions matching TRBD1. CDR3 length equals 15 residues. Germline-derived CDR1 and CDR2 are SNHLY and FYNNEI. The V gene end was trimmed by 7 bases and the J gene end by 6 bases; junction bases not matched to a gene: 9. CDR3 protein: CASIMDRGLSQPQHF. The CDR3 coding sequence is TGTGCCAGCATTATGGACAGGGGGTTGAGTCAGCCCCAGCATTTT.

This chain joins TRBV28 and TRBJ2-3; D is perhaps TRBD1 (5 bases). The CDR3 is made up of 12 amino acids. Germline V gene sequence: CDR1 MDHEN, CDR2 SYDVKM. Trimming shortened V by 10 bases and J by 0 bases, and 8 bases separated the two germline ends. CDR3 region: CAISGSTDTQYF. Here the CDR3 DNA reads TGTGCCATTTCAGGGAGCACAGATACGCAGTATTTT.

V and J are TRBV29-1 and TRBJ2-1; D is possibly TRBD2 (5 bases). The length of the CDR3 is 15 residues. The ends were cut back, 3 bases at V and 4 bases at J, with 16 bases in the middle. Germline-derived CDR1 and CDR2 are SQVTM and ANQGSEA. DNA for the CDR3: TGCAGCGTTGAGGCTAGCCGAACGACTTACAATGAGCAGTTCTTC. It specifies CSVEASRTTYNEQFF.

CDR3 residues: CASSLPHDGHYEQYF. The DNA of the CDR3 is TGTGCCAGCAGTTTACCCCATGACGGACACTACGAGCAGTACTTC. The V call is TRBV28, the J call TRBJ2-7; D possibly corresponds to TRBD1 (5 bases). Germline values: CDR1 MDHEN, CDR2 SYDVKM. V dropped 2 bases and J dropped 3 bases, with 14 bases sitting between them. The CDR3 consists of 15 residues.

The chain couples TRBV4-1 to TRBJ1-1, with D possibly being TRBD1 (5 bases). The V gene's germline CDR1 is MGHRA and CDR2 YSYEKL. The CDR3 runs to 15 residues. V lost 5 bases to trimming and J lost 0 bases, with 13 bases between them. The CDR3 here is CASSSQGTLNTEAFF. CDR3 coding DNA: TGCGCCAGCAGCTCCCAGGGAACTTTGAACACTGAAGCTTTCTTT.

DNA of the CDR3: TGTGCCAGCAGTAAAGCCCTCAGCGGGAGGGCCTACAATGAGCAGTTCTTC. Translation gives CASSKALSGRAYNEQFF. This sequence joins TRBV28 and TRBJ2-1, with TRBD2 matching over 10 bases. V lost 5 bases, J lost 2 bases, and 9 bases stayed unmatched. Germline V CDR1 and CDR2: MDHEN, SYDVKM. CDR3 length equals 17 residues.

The chain carries TRBV6-1 and TRBJ2-7, with a tentative D call TRBD1 (5 bases). The CDR3 contains 15 residues. V shed 2 bases and J shed 5 bases, with 16 bases lying between them. Germline CDR1 is MNHNS and CDR2 is SASEGT. CDR3: CASSEKQVGIHEQYF. The CDR3 DNA follows: TGTGCCAGCAGTGAAAAACAGGTGGGCATCCACGAGCAGTACTTC.

J is TRBJ2-5 and V is TRBV9; 9 nucleotides line up with TRBD2. V gave up 8 bases and J gave up 5 bases; unmatched junction bases: 10. Germline V gives CDR1 SGDLS, CDR2 YYNGEE. CDR3 size: 14 residues. CDR3 nucleotides: TGTGCCAGTGGGCCCGCGGGAGGGGCGGAGACCCAGTACTTC. Its protein product is CASGPAGGAETQYF.

This clone turned up a few times. The rearrangement joins TRBV30 to TRBJ1-1; TRBD1 might be the D (5 bases). V was cut by 4 bases and J by 0 bases, with 24 bases left in between. CDR3 size: 18 residues. Germline V gene lookup returns CDR1 GTSNPN and CDR2 SVGIG (reference sequence). The CDR3 nucleotides read TGTGCCTGGATGGGGCGCGGGGTGTTAAGGGTTATGAACACTGAAGCTTTCTTT. Translation gives CAWMGRGVLRVMNTEAFF.